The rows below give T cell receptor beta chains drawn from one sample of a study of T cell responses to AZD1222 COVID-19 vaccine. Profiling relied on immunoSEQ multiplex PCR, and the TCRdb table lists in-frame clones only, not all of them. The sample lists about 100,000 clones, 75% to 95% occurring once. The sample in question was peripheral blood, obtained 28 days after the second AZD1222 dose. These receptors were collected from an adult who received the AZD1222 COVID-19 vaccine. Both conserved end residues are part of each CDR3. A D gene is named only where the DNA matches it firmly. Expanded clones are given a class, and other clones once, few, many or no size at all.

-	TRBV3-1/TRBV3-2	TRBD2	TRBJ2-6	CASSPRGLAGLSGANVLTF	TGTGCCAGCAGCCCTCGGGGACTAGCGGGCCTCTCTGGGGCCAACGTCCTGACTTTC
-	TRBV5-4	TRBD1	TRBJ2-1	CASSLGQGDFNEQFF	TGTGCCAGCAGCTTGGGACAGGGGGATTTCAATGAGCAGTTCTTC
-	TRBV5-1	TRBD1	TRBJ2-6	CASHRDRDSGANVLTF	TGCGCCAGCCACCGGGACAGAGACTCTGGGGCCAACGTCCTGACTTTC
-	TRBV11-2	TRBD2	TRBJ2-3	CASSPPGTSGLGTDTQYF	TGTGCCAGCAGCCCGCCCGGGACTAGCGGTCTAGGCACAGATACGCAGTATTTT
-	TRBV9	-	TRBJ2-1	CASSAYRVTYEQFF	TGTGCCAGCAGCGCATACAGGGTGACCTATGAGCAGTTCTTC
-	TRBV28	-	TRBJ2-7	CASSSIVYEQYF	TGTGCCAGCAGTTCCATAGTCTACGAGCAGTACTTC
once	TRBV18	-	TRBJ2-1	CASSPGGSYNEQFF	TGTGCCAGCTCACCAGGGGGATCCTACAATGAGCAGTTCTTC
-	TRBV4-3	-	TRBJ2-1	CASSQVGTGNEQFF	TGCGCCAGCAGCCAAGTAGGAACAGGCAATGAGCAGTTCTTC
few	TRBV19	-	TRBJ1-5	CASSPLRAGNQPQHF	TGTGCCAGTAGTCCCCTCAGGGCGGGAAATCAGCCCCAGCATTTT
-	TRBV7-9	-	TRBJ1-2	CASSFGTNANYGYTF	TGTGCCAGCAGCTTCGGCACTAATGCTAACTATGGCTACACCTTC
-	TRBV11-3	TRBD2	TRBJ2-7	CASSLEGLDEQYF	TGTGCCAGCAGCTTAGAGGGACTAGACGAGCAGTACTTC
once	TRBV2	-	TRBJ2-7	CASSLVYEQYF	TGTGCCAGTAGCTTAGTCTACGAGCAGTACTTC
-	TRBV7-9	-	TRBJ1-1	CASSIDTNTEAFF	TGTGCCAGCAGCATCGACACCAACACTGAAGCTTTCTTT
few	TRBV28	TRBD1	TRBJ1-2	CASSQGQKLYGYTF	TGTGCCAGCAGTCAGGGACAGAAACTCTATGGCTACACCTTC
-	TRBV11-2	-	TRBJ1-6	CASSLGTANSPLHF	TGTGCCAGCAGCTTAGGTACGGCGAATTCACCCCTCCACTTT
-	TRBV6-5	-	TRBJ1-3	CASSAGSSGNTIYF	TGTGCCAGCTCAGCAGGGTCCTCTGGAAACACCATATATTTT
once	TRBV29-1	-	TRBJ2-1	CSAYIWGYQRDEQFF	TGCAGCGCCTACATTTGGGGGTATCAGAGGGATGAGCAGTTCTTC
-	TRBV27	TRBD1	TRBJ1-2	CASSFSPGQGIYGYTF	TGTGCCAGCAGTTTCTCCCCGGGACAGGGGATCTATGGCTACACCTTC
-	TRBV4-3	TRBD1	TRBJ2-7	CASSQLVRDRVTYEQYF	TGCGCCAGCAGCCAATTGGTGCGGGACAGGGTAACCTACGAGCAGTACTTC
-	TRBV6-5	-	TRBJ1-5	CASMALFGNQPQHF	TGTGCCAGCATGGCCCTTTTTGGCAATCAGCCCCAGCATTTT
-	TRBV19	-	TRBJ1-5	CASSIEIRQVFNQPQHF	TGTGCCAGTAGTATAGAAATCAGGCAGGTCTTTAATCAGCCCCAGCATTTT
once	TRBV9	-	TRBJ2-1	CASSVGSGYNEQFF	TGTGCCAGCAGCGTAGGATCGGGATACAATGAGCAGTTCTTC
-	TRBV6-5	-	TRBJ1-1	CASGGSGWVNTEAFF	TGTGCCAGCGGGGGCTCGGGGTGGGTGAACACTGAAGCTTTCTTT
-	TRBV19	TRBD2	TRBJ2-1	CASSTGTSGSDEQFF	TGTGCCAGTAGTACCGGGACTAGCGGGAGCGATGAGCAGTTCTTC
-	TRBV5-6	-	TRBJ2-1	CASTSGSEQFF	TGTGCCAGCACCTCAGGAAGTGAGCAGTTCTTC
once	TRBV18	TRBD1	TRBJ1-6	CASSPAGGQGSSPLHF	TGTGCCAGCTCACCTGCGGGGGGACAGGGTAGTTCACCCCTCCACTTT
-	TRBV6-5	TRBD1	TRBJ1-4	CASSYGDRLNEKLFF	TGTGCCAGCAGTTACGGGGACAGGCTTAATGAAAAACTGTTTTTT
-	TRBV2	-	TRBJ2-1	CASKRGQGDNEQFF	TGTGCCAGCAAGCGTGGACAAGGGGACAATGAGCAGTTCTTC
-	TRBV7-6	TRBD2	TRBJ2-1	CASSPDPQREVHEQFF	TGTGCCAGCAGCCCAGACCCCCAGCGGGAGGTACATGAGCAGTTCTTC
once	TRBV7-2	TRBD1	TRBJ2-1	CASSLVGLGQVF	TGTGCCAGCAGCTTAGTGGGCCTTGGACAGGTCTTC
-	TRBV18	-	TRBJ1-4	CASSPRRTNNEKLFF	TGTGCCAGCTCACCCCGGCGCACGAATAATGAAAAACTGTTTTTT
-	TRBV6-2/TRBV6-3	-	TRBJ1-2	CASSLGRPSFAYGYTF	TGTGCCAGCAGTTTGGGACGGCCCTCCTTTGCCTATGGCTACACCTTC
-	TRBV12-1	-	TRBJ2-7	CASSPHLRGQGYYEQYF	TGTGCCAGCAGCCCACATCTGAGAGGACAGGGATACTACGAGCAGTACTTC
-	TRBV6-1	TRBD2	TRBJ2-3	CASSDVAGGLADTQYF	TGTGCCAGCAGTGATGTAGCGGGGGGGCTGGCAGATACGCAGTATTTT
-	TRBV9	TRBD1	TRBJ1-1	CASSPSGQANTEAFF	TGTGCCAGCAGCCCCTCCGGACAGGCGAACACTGAAGCTTTCTTT
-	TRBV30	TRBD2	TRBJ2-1	CARTSGRGGIGNEQFF	TGTGCCCGGACTAGCGGGAGAGGGGGGATCGGCAATGAGCAGTTCTTC
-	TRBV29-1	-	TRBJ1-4	CSVEDRRAGEKLFF	TGCAGCGTTGAAGATCGGCGGGCAGGGGAAAAACTGTTTTTT
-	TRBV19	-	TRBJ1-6	CASSIHREAGSPLHF	TGTGCCAGTAGTATCCATCGGGAAGCAGGTTCACCCCTCCACTTT
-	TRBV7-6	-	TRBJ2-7	CASSLELSDEQYF	TGTGCCAGCAGCTTAGAATTGAGCGACGAGCAGTACTTC
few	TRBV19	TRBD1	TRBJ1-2	CASSSWTGVDYGYTF	TGTGCCAGTAGTTCATGGACAGGGGTGGACTATGGCTACACCTTC
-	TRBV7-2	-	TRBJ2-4	CASSPRGRVRYF	TGTGCCAGCAGCCCTCGGGGAAGGGTCCGGTACTTC
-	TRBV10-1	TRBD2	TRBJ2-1	CASSGTSGAHEQFF	TGCGCCAGCAGCGGGACTAGCGGGGCCCATGAGCAGTTCTTC
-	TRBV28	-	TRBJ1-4	CASIWLLNEKLFF	TGTGCCAGCATTTGGCTACTTAATGAAAAACTGTTTTTT
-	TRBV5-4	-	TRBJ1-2	CASSPAGANYGYTF	TGTGCCAGCAGCCCCGCCGGGGCTAACTATGGCTACACCTTC
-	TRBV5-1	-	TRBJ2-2	CASSLEGAGELFF	TGCGCCAGCAGCTTGGAGGGGGCCGGGGAGCTGTTTTTT
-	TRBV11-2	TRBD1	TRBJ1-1	CASSLDGDRGWTEAFF	TGTGCCAGCAGCTTAGATGGTGACAGGGGGTGGACTGAAGCTTTCTTT
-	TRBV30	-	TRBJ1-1	CAWSADGMSEAFF	TGTGCCTGGAGTGCCGACGGTATGTCTGAAGCTTTCTTT
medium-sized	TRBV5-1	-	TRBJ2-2	CASSLNPGRANTGELFF	TGCGCCAGCAGCTTGAACCCGGGCAGGGCGAACACCGGGGAGCTGTTTTTT
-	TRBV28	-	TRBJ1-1	CASSPRQSRAEAFF	TGTGCCAGCAGTCCCAGACAGTCTCGGGCTGAAGCTTTCTTT